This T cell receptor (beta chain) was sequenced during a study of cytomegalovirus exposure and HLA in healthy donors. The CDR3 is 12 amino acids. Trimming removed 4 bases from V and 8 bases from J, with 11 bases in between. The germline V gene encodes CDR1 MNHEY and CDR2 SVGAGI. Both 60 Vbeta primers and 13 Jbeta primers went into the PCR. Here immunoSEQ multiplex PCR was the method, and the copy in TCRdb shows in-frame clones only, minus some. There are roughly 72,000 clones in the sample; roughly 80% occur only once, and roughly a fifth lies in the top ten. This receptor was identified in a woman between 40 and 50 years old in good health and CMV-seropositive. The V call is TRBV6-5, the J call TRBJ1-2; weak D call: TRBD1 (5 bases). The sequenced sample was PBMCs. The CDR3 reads CASSFGTEGYTF. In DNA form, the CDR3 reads TGTGCCAGCAGTTTCGGGACTGAGGGCTACACCTTC.